The rows below give T cell receptor beta chains drawn from one sample of a study of a mutant IDH1 vaccine in newly diagnosed glioma. Assay: immunoSEQ multiplex PCR; the TCRdb copy retains only in-frame clones and omits some. Seen here are 39,000 or so clones, 75% to 85% observed once, and the top ten hold more than 5.5%. The antigens of these receptors remain unknown. The material sequenced was PBMCs, taken from a glioma patient whose treatment included an IDH1 peptide vaccine. The receptors originated from a man in his forties with glioma. The CDR3 runs from the conserved cysteine through the conserved F or W. The order of the fields is CDR3 protein, CDR3 DNA, J gene, D gene, V gene, clone size. D genes are given only for firm matches. The listing skips clone size in some rows; elsewhere it reads once, few, many or a size class.

cdr3_aa: CASRGQGGNEQYF
cdr3_nt: TGTGCCAGCAGGGGACAGGGGGGTAACGAGCAGTACTTC
j_call: TRBJ2-7
d_call: TRBD1
v_call: TRBV7-9
clone_size: -

cdr3_aa: CASSHTPGQGNEKLFF
cdr3_nt: TGCGCCAGCAGCCATACACCGGGACAGGGGAATGAAAAACTGTTTTTT
j_call: TRBJ1-4
d_call: TRBD1
v_call: TRBV4-1
clone_size: -

cdr3_aa: CAWSGSQINQPQHF
cdr3_nt: TGTGCCTGGAGTGGGTCACAGATAAATCAGCCCCAGCATTTT
j_call: TRBJ1-5
d_call: -
v_call: TRBV30
clone_size: -

cdr3_aa: CASGLGQGQAFF
cdr3_nt: TGTGCTAGTGGTCTAGGACAGGGCCAAGCTTTCTTT
j_call: TRBJ1-1
d_call: TRBD1
v_call: TRBV12-5
clone_size: -

cdr3_aa: CASSPQGAGTDTQYF
cdr3_nt: TGTGCCTCCAGCCCCCAGGGGGCCGGCACAGATACGCAGTATTTT
j_call: TRBJ2-3
d_call: TRBD1
v_call: TRBV10-3
clone_size: -

cdr3_aa: CASRRDSHNSPLHF
cdr3_nt: TGTGCCAGCAGGAGGGACAGCCATAATTCACCCCTCCACTTT
j_call: TRBJ1-6
d_call: TRBD1
v_call: TRBV6-5
clone_size: -

cdr3_aa: CASSQEGAGLPYGYTF
cdr3_nt: TGTGCCAGCAGCCAAGAAGGGGCAGGGTTGCCCTATGGCTACACCTTC
j_call: TRBJ1-2
d_call: -
v_call: TRBV14
clone_size: -

cdr3_aa: CASSPWTGTNTEAFF
cdr3_nt: TGCGCCAGCAGCCCGTGGACAGGAACGAACACTGAAGCTTTCTTT
j_call: TRBJ1-1
d_call: TRBD1
v_call: TRBV5-1
clone_size: -

cdr3_aa: CASSQGEGVGGYTF
cdr3_nt: TGCGCCAGCAGCCAAGGAGAAGGGGTTGGAGGCTACACCTTC
j_call: TRBJ1-2
d_call: -
v_call: TRBV4-1
clone_size: -

cdr3_aa: CASSSGQGRNSPLHF
cdr3_nt: TGTGCCAGCAGCTCCGGACAGGGGCGGAATTCACCCCTCCACTTT
j_call: TRBJ1-6
d_call: TRBD1
v_call: TRBV7-2
clone_size: -

cdr3_aa: CASGRSGRGSSPLHF
cdr3_nt: TGTGCCAGCGGGAGGAGTGGGCGCGGCAGTTCACCCCTCCACTTT
j_call: TRBJ1-6
d_call: -
v_call: TRBV2
clone_size: -

cdr3_aa: CASKGGLHTGELFF
cdr3_nt: TGTGCCAGCAAAGGAGGGCTTCACACCGGGGAGCTGTTTTTT
j_call: TRBJ2-2
d_call: -
v_call: TRBV2
clone_size: -

cdr3_aa: CASGDPGTGGYEQYF
cdr3_nt: TGTGCCAGTGGGGACCCCGGGACAGGGGGCTACGAGCAGTACTTC
j_call: TRBJ2-7
d_call: TRBD1
v_call: TRBV19
clone_size: once

cdr3_aa: CASSGLQLSSYNEQFF
cdr3_nt: TGTGCCAGCAGCGGCCTACAGCTTAGCTCCTACAATGAGCAGTTCTTC
j_call: TRBJ2-1
d_call: -
v_call: TRBV2
clone_size: once

cdr3_aa: CASSVGGTGHGYTF
cdr3_nt: TGTGCCAGCAGCGTAGGAGGAACGGGGCATGGCTACACCTTC
j_call: TRBJ1-2
d_call: -
v_call: TRBV9
clone_size: few

cdr3_aa: CASTAGGSYEQYF
cdr3_nt: TGTGCCAGCACGGCGGGGGGCTCCTACGAGCAGTACTTC
j_call: TRBJ2-7
d_call: TRBD2
v_call: TRBV2
clone_size: once